In its sample, the clone carrying this TCR beta chain was seen many times. The source of the sample is a study of T-cell reconstitution after alpha-beta-depleted transplantation in children. This CDR3 has 18 amino acids. Germline values: CDR1 DFQATT, CDR2 SNEGSKA (reference sequence). Trimming removed 1 base from V and 1 base from J; junction bases left unmatched: 10. This sample's TCRbeta library carried unique molecular identifier barcodes. TCRdb re-called the PCR reads through MiXCR, storing one row per CDR3 protein. The sample carries hundreds of thousands of distinct CDR3 sequences, 15% to 20% recorded once.

The sequence derives from a human donor who donated a stem cell graft to a child with acute lymphoblastic leukemia. Sequenced material: PBMCs from the stem cell graft donor, taken from the stem cell graft. The chain recombines TRBV20-1 with TRBJ2-6; the match to TRBD1 covers 7 bases. The CDR3 DNA reads TGCAGTGCTAGAGCCGCAGGGGGTAGGGCTTCTGGGGCCAACGTCCTGACTTTC. Translating it yields CSARAAGGRASGANVLTF.